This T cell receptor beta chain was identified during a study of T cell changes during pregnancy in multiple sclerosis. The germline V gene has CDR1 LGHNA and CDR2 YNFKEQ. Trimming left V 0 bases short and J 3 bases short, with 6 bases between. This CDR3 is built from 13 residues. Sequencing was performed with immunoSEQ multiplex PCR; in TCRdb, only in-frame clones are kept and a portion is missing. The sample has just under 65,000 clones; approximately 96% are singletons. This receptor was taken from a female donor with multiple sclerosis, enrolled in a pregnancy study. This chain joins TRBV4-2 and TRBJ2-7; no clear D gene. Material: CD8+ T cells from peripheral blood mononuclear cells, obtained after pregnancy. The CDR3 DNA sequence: TGTGCCAGCAGCCAAGATAGATACTACGAGCAGTACTTC. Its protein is CASSQDRYYEQYF.